In this sample, the clone carrying this T cell receptor beta chain turned up a few times. Its antigen is currently unknown. This could be a read error, since a much larger clone is one nucleotide away. A sample-barcoded 5' primer and a J-beta primer mix were used in a second PCR of roughly 6 to 12 cycles. TCRdb re-derived calls from the 5' RACE reads in MiXCR, one entry per CDR3 protein. The table lists around 800,000 distinct CDR3 sequences, about 47% of them singletons. This sample is drawn from a study of blood T cells in healthy people across ages. Study outcomes and limitations: Those diversity estimates obtained from one million T cells were thought to be underestimates.

The CDR3 sequence is 15 residues long. The germline V gene has CDR1 SGHRS and CDR2 YFSETQ. Between the trimmed V and J ends, which lost 3 bases and 6 bases, there was a span of 16 bases. Peripheral blood from each donor was collected in a volume of 8 to 10 milliliters. The V gene is TRBV5-1, the J gene TRBJ2-1; D perhaps matches TRBD1 (6 bases). The sequence was collected from an elderly man in good health. Specimen: blood. The CDR3 region is CASSWDGQMVNEQFF. The CDR3 DNA follows: TGCGCCAGCAGCTGGGACGGACAGATGGTCAATGAGCAGTTCTTC.